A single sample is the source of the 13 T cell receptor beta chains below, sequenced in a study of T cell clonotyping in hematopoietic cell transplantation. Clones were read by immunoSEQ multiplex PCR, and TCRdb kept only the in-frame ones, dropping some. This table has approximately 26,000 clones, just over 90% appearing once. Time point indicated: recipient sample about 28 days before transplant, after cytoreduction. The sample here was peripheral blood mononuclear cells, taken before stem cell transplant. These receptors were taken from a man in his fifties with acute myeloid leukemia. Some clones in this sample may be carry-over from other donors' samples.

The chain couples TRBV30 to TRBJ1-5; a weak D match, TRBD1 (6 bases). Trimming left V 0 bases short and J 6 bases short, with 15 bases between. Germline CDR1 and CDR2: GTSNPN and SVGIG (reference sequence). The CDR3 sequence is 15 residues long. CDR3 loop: CAWSVRSGARQPQHF. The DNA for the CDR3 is TGTGCCTGGAGTGTACGGTCAGGGGCGCGTCAGCCCCAGCATTTT.

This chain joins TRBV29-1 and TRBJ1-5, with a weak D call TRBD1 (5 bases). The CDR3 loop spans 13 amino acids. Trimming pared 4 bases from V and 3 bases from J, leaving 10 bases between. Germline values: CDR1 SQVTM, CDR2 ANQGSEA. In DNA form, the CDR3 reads TGCAGCGTTGCGAAGGGGCCCAATCAGCCCCAGCATTTT. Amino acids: CSVAKGPNQPQHF.

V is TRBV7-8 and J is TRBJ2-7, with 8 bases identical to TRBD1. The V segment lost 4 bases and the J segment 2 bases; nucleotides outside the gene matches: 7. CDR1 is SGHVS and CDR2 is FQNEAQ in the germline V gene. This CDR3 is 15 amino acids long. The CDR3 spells CASSSAGGGPYEQYF. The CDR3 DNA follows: TGTGCCAGCAGCTCGGCAGGGGGCGGACCCTACGAGCAGTACTTC. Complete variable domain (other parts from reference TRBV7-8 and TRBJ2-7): GAGVSQSPRYKVAKRGQDVALRCDPISGHVSLFWYQQALGQGPEFLTYFQNEAQLDKSGLPSDRFFAERPEGSVSTLKIQRTQQEDSAVYLCASSSAGGGPYEQYFGPGTRLTVT.

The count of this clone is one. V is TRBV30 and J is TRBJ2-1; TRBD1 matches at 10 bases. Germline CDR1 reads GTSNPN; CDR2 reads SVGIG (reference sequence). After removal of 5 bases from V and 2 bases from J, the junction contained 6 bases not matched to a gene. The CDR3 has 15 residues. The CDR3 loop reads CAWGGGQGAYNEQFF. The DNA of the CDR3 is TGTGCCTGGGGGGGCGGACAGGGGGCCTACAATGAGCAGTTCTTC.

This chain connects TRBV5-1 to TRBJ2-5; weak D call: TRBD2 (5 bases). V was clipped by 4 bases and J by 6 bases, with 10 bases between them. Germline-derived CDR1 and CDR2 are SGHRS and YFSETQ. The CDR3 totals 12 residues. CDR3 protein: CASSGSTQTQYF. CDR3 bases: TGCGCCAGCAGCGGGAGTACCCAGACCCAGTACTTC.

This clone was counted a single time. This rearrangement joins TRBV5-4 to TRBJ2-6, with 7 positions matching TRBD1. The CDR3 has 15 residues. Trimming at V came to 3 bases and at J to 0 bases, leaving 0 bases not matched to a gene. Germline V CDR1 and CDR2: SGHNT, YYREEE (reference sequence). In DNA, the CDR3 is TGTGCCAGCAGCTGGGACAGCTCTGGGGCCAACGTCCTGACTTTC. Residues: CASSWDSSGANVLTF. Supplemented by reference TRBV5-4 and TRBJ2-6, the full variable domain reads ETGVTQSPTHLIKTRGQQVTLRCSSQSGHNTVSWYQQALGQGPQFIFQYYREEENGRGNFPPRFSGLQFPNYSSELNVNALELDDSALYLCASSWDSSGANVLTFGAGSRLTVL.

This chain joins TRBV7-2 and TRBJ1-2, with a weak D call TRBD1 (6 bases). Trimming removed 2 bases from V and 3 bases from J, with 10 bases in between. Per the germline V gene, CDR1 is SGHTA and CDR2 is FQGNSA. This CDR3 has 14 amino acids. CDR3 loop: CASSLLGQDYGYTF. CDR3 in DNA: TGTGCCAGCAGCTTACTGGGACAAGACTATGGCTACACCTTC.

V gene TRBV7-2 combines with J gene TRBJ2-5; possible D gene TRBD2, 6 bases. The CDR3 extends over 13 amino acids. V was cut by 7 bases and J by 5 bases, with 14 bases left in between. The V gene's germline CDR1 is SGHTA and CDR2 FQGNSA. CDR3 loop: CASTPGTEETQYF. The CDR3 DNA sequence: TGTGCCAGCACCCCCGGGACTGAGGAGACCCAGTACTTC. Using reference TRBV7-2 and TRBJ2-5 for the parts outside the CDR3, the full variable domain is GAGVSQSPSNKVTEKGKDVELRCDPISGHTALYWYRQSLGQGLEFLIYFQGNSAPDKSGLPSDRFSAERTGGSVSTLTIQRTQQEDSAVYLCASTPGTEETQYFGPGTRLLVL.

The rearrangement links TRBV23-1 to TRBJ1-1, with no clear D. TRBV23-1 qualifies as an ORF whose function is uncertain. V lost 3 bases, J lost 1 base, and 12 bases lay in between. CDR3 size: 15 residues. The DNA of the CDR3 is TGCGCCAGCAGTCACCTATGGACGGCGAACACTGAAGCTTTCTTT. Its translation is CASSHLWTANTEAFF.

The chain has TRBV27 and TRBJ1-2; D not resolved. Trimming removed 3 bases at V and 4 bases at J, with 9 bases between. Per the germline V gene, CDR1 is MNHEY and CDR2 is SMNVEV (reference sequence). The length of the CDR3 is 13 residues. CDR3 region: CASSFSSVYGYTF. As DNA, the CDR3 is TGTGCCAGCAGTTTCTCTTCCGTCTATGGCTACACCTTC.

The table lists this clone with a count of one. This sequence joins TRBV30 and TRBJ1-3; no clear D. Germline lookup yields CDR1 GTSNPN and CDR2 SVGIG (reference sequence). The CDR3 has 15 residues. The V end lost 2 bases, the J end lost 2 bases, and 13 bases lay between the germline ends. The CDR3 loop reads CAWSPRKVAGNTIYF. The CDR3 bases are TGTGCCTGGAGTCCCCGTAAGGTGGCTGGAAACACCATATATTTT. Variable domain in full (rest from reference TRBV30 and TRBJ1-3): SQTIHQWPATLVQPVGSPLSLECTVEGTSNPNLYWYRQAAGRGLQLLFYSVGIGQISSEVPQNLSASRPQDRQFILSSKKLLLSDSGFYLCAWSPRKVAGNTIYFGEGSWLTVV.

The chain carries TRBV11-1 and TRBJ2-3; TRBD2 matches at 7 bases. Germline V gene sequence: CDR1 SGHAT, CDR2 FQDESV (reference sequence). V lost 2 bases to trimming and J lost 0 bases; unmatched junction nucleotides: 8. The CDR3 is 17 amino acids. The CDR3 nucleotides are TGTGCCAGCAGCTTAAAGCGGGGAGTCCCTAGCACAGATACGCAGTATTTT. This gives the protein CASSLKRGVPSTDTQYF.

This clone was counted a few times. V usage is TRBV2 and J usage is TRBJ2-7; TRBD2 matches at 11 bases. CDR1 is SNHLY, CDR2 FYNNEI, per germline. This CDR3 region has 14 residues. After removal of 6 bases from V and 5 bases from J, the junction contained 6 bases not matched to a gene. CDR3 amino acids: CASRGLAGSNEQYF. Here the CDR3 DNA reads TGTGCCAGCAGAGGACTAGCGGGTTCCAACGAGCAGTACTTC.